These 26 T cell receptor beta chains were sequenced from one sample in a study of blood T cells in healthy people across ages (dated by TCRdb to 2015 to 2017). The receptor library was made with 5' RACE. The second PCR ran for about 6 to 12 cycles and used a J-beta primer mix along with a sample-barcoded 5' primer. The public sequencing data were trimmed at Q25 with fastp and processed into clonotypes with MiXCR by TCRdb, which kept only in-frame beta chains. Each record represents a unique CDR3 protein, reported with the most common genes and DNA among its rows. A total of some 1,800,000 distinct CDR3 sequences appear in this sample, about two fifths of them only once. The top ten clonotypes cover 23% of the sample. What was sequenced was blood. These receptors were taken from a human donor in good health.

The rearrangement joins TRBV4-2 to TRBJ2-4, with D maybe TRBD2 (5 bases). Trimming shortened V by 3 bases and J by 8 bases, and 14 bases separated the two germline ends. Germline V gene data show CDR1 as LGHNA and CDR2 as YNFKEQ. The CDR3 consists of 14 residues. The DNA for the CDR3 is TGTGCCAGCAGCCAGGAGGTCCGGGTACACATTCAGTACTTC. This sequence encodes CASSQEVRVHIQYF.

The V and J genes are TRBV7-2 and TRBJ1-2; 8 positions agree with TRBD1. This CDR3 region has 16 residues. From germline, CDR1 is SGHTA and CDR2 FQGNSA. The junction had 8 bases not matched to a gene; V was cut back by 1 base and J by 4 bases. CDR3 region: CASSLGGTGAVYGYTF. CDR3 in DNA: TGTGCCAGCAGCTTAGGGGGGACAGGTGCCGTCTATGGCTACACCTTC.

The chain is built from TRBV7-2 and TRBJ2-4; 9 positions match TRBD2. The end of the DNA is better explained by TRBJ2-5, so the J call may be wrong. This CDR3 comprises 17 residues. Germline CDR1 and CDR2: SGHTA and FQGNSA. Here the CDR3 reads CASSLVGPAGGVETQYF. For the CDR3, the DNA is TGTGCCAGCAGCTTAGTTGGTCCAGCGGGGGGTGTAGAGACCCAGTACTTC.

This clonotype has just a few counts. The rearrangement links TRBV20-1 to TRBJ1-5; D is perhaps TRBD1 (5 bases). V gave up 4 bases and J gave up 9 bases, with 25 bases separating them. The CDR3 totals 16 residues. The germline V gene encodes CDR1 DFQATT and CDR2 SNEGSKA (reference sequence). CDR3 nucleotide sequence: TGCAGTGCTACACGCTGGGACGGCGCGTTGTTCCGGCCCCAGCATTTT. As protein: CSATRWDGALFRPQHF.

The chain joins TRBV12-3 or TRBV12-4 to TRBJ2-1; D is uncertain. Trimming removed 3 bases from V and 10 bases from J, with 10 bases in between. CDR3 length: 12 amino acids. CDR3 residues: CASSFAVREQFF. As DNA, the CDR3 is TGTGCCAGCAGTTTCGCCGTGCGCGAGCAGTTCTTC.

This clonotype was seen a handful of times. Just one base apart from a much larger clone, this may be a read error. The chain carries TRBV7-9 and TRBJ1-1; D gene uncertain. The germline CDR1 and CDR2 sequences are SEHNR and FQNEAQ (reference sequence). With 3 bases removed from V and 5 bases from J, the gap between germline ends came to 7 bases. This CDR3 region has 12 residues. CDR3 sequence reads: CASSFGETEAFF. The CDR3 DNA follows: TGTGCCAGCAGCTTTGGGGAGACTGAAGCTTTCTTT.

This clonotype was found many times. CDR3 loop: CASSLTGYQPQHF. The CDR3 nucleotides read TGTGCCAGCAGCTTAACGGGTTATCAGCCCCAGCATTTT. The V gene is TRBV28, the J gene TRBJ1-5; D is uncertain. V was pared by 6 bases and J by 5 bases, with 11 bases between. Germline V gives CDR1 MDHEN, CDR2 SYDVKM. This CDR3 contains 13 residues. Full variable domain (missing parts from reference TRBV28 and TRBJ1-5): DVKVTQSSRYLVKRTGEKVFLECVQDMDHENMFWYRQDPGLGLRLIYFSYDVKMKEKGDIPEGYSVSREKKERFSLILESASTNQTSMYLCASSLTGYQPQHFGDGTRLSIL.

The V call is TRBV7-6, the J call TRBJ2-4, with a tentative D call TRBD1 (5 bases). The CDR3 covers 17 residues. Germline values: CDR1 SGHVS, CDR2 FNYEAQ. Trimming cost V 1 base and J 7 bases, with 20 bases left between them. Here the CDR3 DNA reads TGTGCCAGCAGCTTAGGAATGACTCCCTATAAGGGGAACATTCAGTACTTC. Translating it yields CASSLGMTPYKGNIQYF.

The sample holds a few counts of this clonotype. The chain couples TRBV7-8 to TRBJ1-6; weak D call: TRBD1 (5 bases). Per the germline V gene, CDR1 is SGHVS and CDR2 is FQNEAQ. This CDR3 is 17 amino acids long. Trimming cost V 5 bases and J 0 bases, with 14 bases left between them. The CDR3 nucleotides read TGTGCCAGCAGCCACGACAGCATTAGCTCCTATAATTCACCCCTCCACTTT. Its translation is CASSHDSISSYNSPLHF. The whole variable domain, remainder taken from reference TRBV7-8 and TRBJ1-6, is GAGVSQSPRYKVAKRGQDVALRCDPISGHVSLFWYQQALGQGPEFLTYFQNEAQLDKSGLPSDRFFAERPEGSVSTLKIQRTQQEDSAVYLCASSHDSISSYNSPLHFGNGTRLTVT.

The V gene is TRBV29-1, the J gene TRBJ2-5; TRBD2 matches 12 bases. Germline V gene data show CDR1 as SQVTM and CDR2 as ANQGSEA. Losses at the gene ends were 0 bases for V and 1 base for J; bases not matched to a gene: 6. The CDR3 length is 17 residues. The CDR3 DNA sequence: TGCAGCGTTGAAGATCCCGCTAGCGGGGGGGCCCAAGAGACCCAGTACTTC. Its translation: CSVEDPASGGAQETQYF.

This clonotype came up a few times. The chain has TRBV27 and TRBJ2-1, with 7 positions matching TRBD1. Per the germline V gene, CDR1 is MNHEY and CDR2 is SMNVEV (reference sequence). The CDR3 consists of 16 residues. V lost 5 bases, J lost 8 bases, and 15 bases stayed unmatched. The DNA of the CDR3 is TGTGCCAGCAGTAGAGGGGGCCATATCCTAACCGATGAGCAGTTCTTC. Translation gives CASSRGGHILTDEQFF.

A few counts support this clonotype. The chain recombines TRBV28 with TRBJ2-7, with a possible D match to TRBD1 (5 bases). The CDR3 is 16 amino acids. CDR1 is MDHEN and CDR2 is SYDVKM in the germline V gene. Trimming cost V 4 bases and J 0 bases, with 16 bases left between them. The CDR3 reads CASSSLGQGLSYEQYF. Written as DNA, the CDR3 is TGTGCCAGCAGTTCCCTGGGGCAGGGCCTCTCCTACGAGCAGTACTTC.

V is TRBV12-3 or TRBV12-4 and J is TRBJ2-7, with TRBD2 as a possible D gene (6 bases). The length of the CDR3 is 15 residues. Trimming stripped 5 bases from V and 2 bases from J, with 16 bases between. The DNA of the CDR3 is TGTGCCAGCAGTCGGTCTAGCGACGGTCCCTACGAGCAGTACTTC. Its translation: CASSRSSDGPYEQYF.

This clonotype was seen only a few times. Here the CDR3 DNA reads TGCAGCGTGCGTCTCGATGCTCTGGATGGCTACACCTTC. This sequence encodes CSVRLDALDGYTF. V usage is TRBV29-1 and J usage is TRBJ1-2; D gene uncertain. The CDR3 is 13 amino acids. Germline CDR1 SQVTM, CDR2 ANQGSEA. The germline V and J ends were trimmed by 6 bases and 6 bases, with 17 bases remaining between them.

The chain employs TRBV6-2 or TRBV6-3 and TRBJ2-2; D is undetermined. V was trimmed by 8 bases and J by 3 bases, leaving 7 bases between them. The CDR3 extends over 12 amino acids. Germline-derived CDR1 and CDR2 are MNHEY and SVGEGT. CDR3 loop: CASCWDTGELFF. DNA for the CDR3: TGTGCCAGCTGTTGGGACACCGGGGAGCTGTTTTTT.

This chain uses TRBV29-1 with TRBJ2-3; TRBD1 might be the D (5 bases). V was pared by 8 bases and J by 2 bases, with 14 bases between. From germline, CDR1 is SQVTM and CDR2 ANQGSEA. This CDR3 has 13 amino acids. The CDR3 nucleotides read TGCAGCTCCCTACCAGGGTCCACAGATACGCAGTATTTT. It is translated as CSSLPGSTDTQYF.

CDR3 protein: CAWSATGRQFSYGYTF. The CDR3 DNA reads TGTGCCTGGAGTGCCACAGGCAGACAGTTTTCGTATGGCTACACCTTC. The chain uses TRBV30 and TRBJ1-2; maybe TRBD1 (5 bases). The germline CDR1 and CDR2 sequences are GTSNPN and SVGIG (reference sequence). V was shortened by 1 base and J by 5 bases, with 20 bases between the two germline ends. CDR3 length: 16 amino acids.

The chain recombines TRBV28 with TRBJ1-6; D unresolved. CDR3 size: 14 residues. The V end was cut by 2 bases, the J end by 11 bases, with 13 bases between. Germline loops: CDR1 MDHEN, CDR2 SYDVKM. CDR3 amino acids: CASSLLPVRAPLHF. The CDR3 coding sequence is TGTGCCAGCAGTTTACTACCAGTTCGTGCACCCCTCCACTTT.

The chain employs TRBV13 and TRBJ2-3; D is uncertain. With 2 bases removed from V and 0 bases from J, the gap between germline ends came to 12 bases. Germline-derived CDR1 and CDR2 are PRHDT and FYEKMQ (reference sequence). CDR3 length: 16 residues. DNA of the CDR3: TGTGCCAGCAGCTTATCGTCGGTCGGTAGCACAGATACGCAGTATTTT. It encodes CASSLSSVGSTDTQYF. The entire variable domain, with the rest obtained from reference TRBV13 and TRBJ2-3, is as follows: AAGVIQSPRHLIKEKRETATLKCYPIPRHDTVYWYQQGPGQDPQFLISFYEKMQSDKGSIPDRFSAQQFSDYHSELNMSSLELGDSALYFCASSLSSVGSTDTQYFGPGTRLTVL.

This rearrangement joins TRBV20-1 to TRBJ2-7; D perhaps matches TRBD2 (6 bases). V dropped 5 bases and J dropped 7 bases, with 12 bases sitting between them. Per the germline V gene, CDR1 is DFQATT and CDR2 is SNEGSKA (reference sequence). CDR3 length equals 11 residues. CDR3 sequence: CSARVAGEQYF. The CDR3 DNA reads as TGCAGTGCTCGGGTTGCGGGGGAGCAGTACTTC.

V gene TRBV12-3 or TRBV12-4 combines with J gene TRBJ1-4; D is unresolved. The V end lost 6 bases, the J end lost 8 bases, and 10 bases lay between the germline ends. The length of the CDR3 is 12 residues. The CDR3 spells CASRSEREKLFF. Written as DNA, the CDR3 is TGTGCCAGCAGGAGCGAGAGGGAAAAACTGTTTTTT.

The chain carries TRBV5-1 and TRBJ1-2; D possibly corresponds to TRBD1 (5 bases). There are 13 residues in the CDR3. V lost 5 bases and J 8 bases, leaving 16 bases between the germline ends. The germline V gene encodes CDR1 SGHRS and CDR2 YFSETQ. DNA for the CDR3: TGCGCCAGCAGACAAGACAGACAGAGAGGCTACACCTTC. Translated: CASRQDRQRGYTF.

Points on this clonotype: A single base separates this from a much larger clone, so it may be a read error. The J gene is TRBJ1-5, the V gene TRBV6-2 or TRBV6-3, with TRBD1 as a possible D gene (5 bases). Per germline, CDR1 MNHEY and CDR2 SVGEGT. The CDR3 totals 14 residues. Trimming took 4 bases from V and 1 from J, leaving 8 bases between them. CDR3 sequence: CASSSWDSNQPQHF. As DNA, the CDR3 is TGTGCCAGCAGTTCCTGGGACAGCAATCAGCCCCAGCATTTT.

This clonotype was picked up a small number of times. This chain joins TRBV21-1 and TRBJ2-4. Gene TRBJ2-7 matches the end of the DNA better, so the J call may be wrong. TRBV21-1 is tagged as a pseudogene. This CDR3 has 15 amino acids. CDR3 region: CASSIVTRNRNEQYF. The DNA for the CDR3 is TGTGCCAGCAGCATCGTGACGCGCAATCGGAACGAGCAGTACTTC.

This sequence joins TRBV7-2 and TRBJ2-1, with 14 bases that match TRBD2. The end of the DNA is better explained by TRBJ2-7, so the J call may be wrong. The CDR3 has 17 amino acids. Germline V lookup: CDR1 SGHTA, CDR2 FQGNSA. DNA of the CDR3: TGTGCCAGCAGCTCCAGGACTAGCGGGGGGTCGTACAATGAGCAGTACTTC. It specifies CASSSRTSGGSYNEQYF.

The gene calls are TRBV15 and TRBJ1-5; TRBD1 is a possible D gene (6 bases). The germline V and J ends were trimmed by 1 base and 4 bases, with 8 bases remaining between them. The CDR3 loop spans 14 amino acids. Germline V lookup: CDR1 LNHNV, CDR2 YYDKDF (reference sequence). In DNA, the CDR3 is TGTGCCACCAGCAGAGGGGGGCGGAATCAGCCCCAGCATTTT. The encoded protein is CATSRGGRNQPQHF.